The TCR beta chain described here comes from a study of OX40 agonist ivuxolimab in advanced cancers. Study overall: Allowance was made for prior anti-PD-1, anti-PD-L1 or anti-CTLA-4 therapy, and roughly 39% had some.

Produced via immunoSEQ multiplex PCR; TCRdb's table is partial and in-frame only. Altogether roughly 75,000 clones are present, around 84% being singletons, with the ten largest covering around 6%. The CDR3 sequence is 15 residues long. The germline V and J ends were trimmed by 2 bases and 2 bases, with 11 bases remaining between them. Germline-derived CDR1 and CDR2 are SGHAT and FQNNGV. Enrollment shut out patients with autoimmune disease history or systemic immunosuppression. The rearrangement links TRBV11-2 to TRBJ2-3; a weak D match, TRBD1 (6 bases). The sequencing used CD4+ or CD8+ T cells sorted from blood, collected in a trial of the OX40 agonist ivuxolimab. The receptor's source is an adult with an advanced solid tumor such as melanoma, head and neck, liver or kidney cancer. The CDR3 sequence is CASSLFVGATDTQYF. For the CDR3, the DNA is TGTGCCAGCAGCTTATTTGTGGGGGCCACAGATACGCAGTATTTT.